The 5 T cell receptor beta chains presented below share a single source sample, sequenced in a study of CD8 T cells in ankylosing spondylitis. From the 5' RACE reads, TCRdb called clonotypes with MiXCR, one entry per CDR3 protein. The repertoire holds approximately 300,000 distinct CDR3 sequences, 20% seen once, with 7.5% to 9.5% in the top ten. The sample consisted of blood, either unsorted or a sorted T cell fraction (not recorded which). These TCRs come from a male donor with ankylosing spondylitis or in good health (not recorded which).

This clonotype was detected many times. V and J are TRBV20-1 and TRBJ1-1; D is perhaps TRBD1 (6 bases). The CDR3 extends over 15 amino acids. The V gene's germline CDR1 is DFQATT and CDR2 SNEGSKA (reference sequence). Trimming took 0 bases from V and 4 from J, leaving 15 bases between them. In DNA, the CDR3 is TGCAGTGCTAGAGAAGGGGGAAGGGAGTCCACTGAAGCTTTCTTT. This gives the protein CSAREGGRESTEAFF.

The CDR3 loop reads CASSEGDRASV. As DNA, the CDR3 is TGTGCCAGCAGTGAGGGGGACAGGGCCTCCGTC. The chain is built from TRBV6-1 and TRBJ2-7; 9 bases line up with TRBD1. Germline V gene data show CDR1 as MNHNS and CDR2 as SASEGT. There are 11 residues in the CDR3.

Only a few counts were recorded for this clonotype. This sequence joins TRBV28 and TRBJ1-3; TRBD1 matches at 8 bases. Germline lookup yields CDR1 MDHEN and CDR2 SYDVKM. The CDR3 totals 16 residues. J was trimmed by 2 bases and V by 4 bases; bases with no gene match: 7. As DNA, the CDR3 is TGTGCCAGCAGTTCGCCGGACAGGGTAGCTGGAAACACCATATATTTT. Protein sequence: CASSSPDRVAGNTIYF.

Concerning this clonotype itself: A much larger clone sits a single nucleotide away, making a read error possible. The rearrangement uses TRBV4-1 and TRBJ1-4, with 7 bases that match TRBD1. CDR3 length: 17 amino acids. Per the germline V gene, CDR1 is MGHRA and CDR2 is YSYEKL. Unmatched junction bases numbered 6, after V lost 2 bases and J lost 0 bases. This CDR3 is CASSQPQGESTNEKLFF. The CDR3 DNA reads as TGCGCCAGCAGCCAACCTCAGGGGGAGTCAACTAATGAAAAACTGTTTTTT.

This chain connects TRBV5-1 to TRBJ2-1; D is possibly TRBD2 (6 bases). Germline V lookup: CDR1 SGHRS, CDR2 YFSETQ. V shed 4 bases and J shed 7 bases, with 18 bases lying between them. The CDR3 extends over 15 amino acids. The CDR3 protein is CASSKLGGEVNEQFF. For the CDR3, the DNA is TGCGCCAGCAGCAAACTGGGAGGAGAGGTTAATGAGCAGTTCTTC.